The text below deals with one TCR beta chain. The sample holds other DNA sequences that translate to the same CDR3. Germline CDR1 SGHNT, CDR2 YENEEA. The V segment lost 4 bases and the J segment 5 bases; nucleotides outside the gene matches: 1. The CDR3 spans 13 residues. The data derive from a study of radiation and T cells in renal cell carcinoma. Sample time point: blood 2 weeks post-SBRT. Specified treatment: 15 Gy SBRT to primary tumor, nephrectomy 4 weeks later. Measured with immunoSEQ multiplex PCR; TCRdb has only the in-frame clones, and not every one. The sample includes more than 100,000 clones, 88% seen only once; the top ten take 5% to 6.5%.

The chain is built from TRBV11-3 and TRBJ2-2; 7 nucleotides line up with TRBD1. The sample in question was blood, obtained from a patient whose treatment included radiotherapy and nephrectomy. The TCR was taken from a woman aged 70-85 years with renal cell carcinoma. The CDR3, as DNA: TGTGCCAGCAGCTCGGGACAGACCGGGGAGCTGTTTTTT. Protein sequence: CASSSGQTGELFF.